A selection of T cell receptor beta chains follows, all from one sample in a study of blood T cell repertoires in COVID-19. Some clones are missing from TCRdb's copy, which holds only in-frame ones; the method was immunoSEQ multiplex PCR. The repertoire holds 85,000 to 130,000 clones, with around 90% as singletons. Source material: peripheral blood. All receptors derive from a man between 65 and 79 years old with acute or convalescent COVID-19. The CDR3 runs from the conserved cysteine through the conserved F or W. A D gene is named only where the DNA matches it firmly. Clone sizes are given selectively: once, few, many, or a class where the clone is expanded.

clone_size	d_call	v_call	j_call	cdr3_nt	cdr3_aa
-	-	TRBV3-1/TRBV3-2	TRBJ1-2	TGTGCCAGCAGTCGGGACACCCACTATGGCTACACCTTC	CASSRDTHYGYTF
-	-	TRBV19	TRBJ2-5	TGTGCCAGTAGTATAGTGGAGAAAGAGACCCAGTACTTC	CASSIVEKETQYF
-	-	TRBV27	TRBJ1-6	TGTGCCAGCAGTCCAAGAACAGGGTCTCCCCTCCACTTT	CASSPRTGSPLHF
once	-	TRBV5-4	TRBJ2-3	TGTGCCAGCAGCTTGGCCCTGGCGGCAGATACGCAGTATTTT	CASSLALAADTQYF
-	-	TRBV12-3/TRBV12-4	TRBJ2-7	TGTGCCAGCTCCCGGGGTTACGAGCAGTACTTC	CASSRGYEQYF
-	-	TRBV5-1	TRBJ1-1	TGCGCCAGCAGTTTTCAGGGCAGCACTGAAGCTTTCTTT	CASSFQGSTEAFF
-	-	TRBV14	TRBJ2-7	TGTGCCAGCAGCCAAAGACAAATTCAGTACTTC	CASSQRQIQYF
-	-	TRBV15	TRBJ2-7	TGTGCCACCAGCAGAGATAGAAAATCCTACGAGCAGTACTTC	CATSRDRKSYEQYF
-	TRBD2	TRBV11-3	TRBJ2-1	TGTGCCAGCAGCATTAGCGGGAGCTCCTACAATGAGCAGTTCTTC	CASSISGSSYNEQFF
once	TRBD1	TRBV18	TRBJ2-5	TGTGCCAGCTCTTCCGGGACAGAAGAGACCCAGTACTTC	CASSSGTEETQYF
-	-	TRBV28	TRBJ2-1	TGTGCCAGCAGTTTATGGGGCATTTCCTACAATGAGCAGTTCTTC	CASSLWGISYNEQFF
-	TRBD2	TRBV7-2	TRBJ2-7	TGTGCCAGCAGCTTAACGGGACTAGAGTCCTCCGAGCAGTACTTC	CASSLTGLESSEQYF
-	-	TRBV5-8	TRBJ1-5	TGTGCCAGCAGCTTGAGTGCCACTCGGCCCCAGCATTTT	CASSLSATRPQHF
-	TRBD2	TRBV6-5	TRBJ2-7	TGTGCCAGCAGTTACTCTGGCGGGAGTGTTTACGAGCAGTACTTC	CASSYSGGSVYEQYF
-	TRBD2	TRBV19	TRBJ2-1	TGTGCCAGTAGCTTGAGGATGAGGACTAGCGGCCTCAATGAGCAGTTCTTC	CASSLRMRTSGLNEQFF
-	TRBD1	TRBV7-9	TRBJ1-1	TGTGCCAGCAGCTTAGATGACAGGGTTACTGAAGCTTTCTTT	CASSLDDRVTEAFF
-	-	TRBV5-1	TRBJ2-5	TGCGCCAGCAGCTCGCTCAGGGGTCAAGAGACCCAGTACTTC	CASSSLRGQETQYF
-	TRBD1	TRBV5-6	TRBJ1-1	TGTGCCAGCAGCTTCCGGGACAGGGGCGGCACTGAAGCTTTCTTT	CASSFRDRGGTEAFF
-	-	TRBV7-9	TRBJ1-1	TGTGCCAGCAGCACCCTGGGACACAAGAACACTGAAGCTTTCTTT	CASSTLGHKNTEAFF
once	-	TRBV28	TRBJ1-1	TGTGCCAGCAGTTCCGCCGGGGGGGTGAACACTGAAGCTTTCTTT	CASSSAGGVNTEAFF
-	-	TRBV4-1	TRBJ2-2	TGCGCCAGCAGCGGTCAACTCGAGGAGCTGTTTTTT	CASSGQLEELFF
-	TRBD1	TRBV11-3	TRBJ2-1	TGTGCCAGCAGCGACAGGGGACATGAGCAGTTCTTC	CASSDRGHEQFF